This TCR beta chain was documented in a study of blood T cell repertoires in COVID-19. Clones were read by immunoSEQ multiplex PCR, and TCRdb kept only the in-frame ones, dropping some. The table records 200,000 to 300,000 clones, roughly 90% of them present only once. The sequence was collected from a man in his 60s who had recovered from COVID-19. Material: peripheral blood.

CDR3 in DNA: TGTGCCATCAGCCCCGGACAGGGGATGTCCCCTAATTCACCCCTCCACTTT. As protein: CAISPGQGMSPNSPLHF. The chain combines TRBV10-3 with TRBJ1-6; 9 bases map to TRBD1. CDR1 and CDR2 from the germline V gene are ENHRY and SYGVKD. The CDR3 consists of 17 residues. Germline trimming cut 6 bases from V and 6 bases from J; bases unmatched to any gene: 12.